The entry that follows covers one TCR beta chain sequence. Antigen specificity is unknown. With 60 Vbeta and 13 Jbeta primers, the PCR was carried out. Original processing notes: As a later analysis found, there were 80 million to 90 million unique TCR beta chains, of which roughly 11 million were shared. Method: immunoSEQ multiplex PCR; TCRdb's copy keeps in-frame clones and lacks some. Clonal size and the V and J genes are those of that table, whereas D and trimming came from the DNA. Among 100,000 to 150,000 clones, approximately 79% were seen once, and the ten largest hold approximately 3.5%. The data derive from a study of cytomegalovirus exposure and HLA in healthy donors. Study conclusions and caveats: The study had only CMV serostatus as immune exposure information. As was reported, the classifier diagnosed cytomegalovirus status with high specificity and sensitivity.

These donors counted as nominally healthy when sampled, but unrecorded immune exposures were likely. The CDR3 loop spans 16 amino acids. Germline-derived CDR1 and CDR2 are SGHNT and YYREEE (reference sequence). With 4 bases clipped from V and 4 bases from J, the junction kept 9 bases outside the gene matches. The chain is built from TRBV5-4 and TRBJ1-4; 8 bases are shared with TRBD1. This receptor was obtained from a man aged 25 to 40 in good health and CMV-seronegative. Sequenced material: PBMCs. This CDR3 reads CASSGALDRDNEKLFF. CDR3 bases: TGTGCCAGCAGCGGAGCCCTGGACAGGGATAATGAAAAACTGTTTTTT.